Below, 24 T cell receptor beta chains from the same sample are listed, as sequenced in a study of CD8+CD57+ T cells in acquired aplastic anemia (dated by TCRdb to between 2018 and 2020). Flow cytometry had shown CD8+CD57+ cell expansion in the patients selected for sequencing. Sequenced on an Illumina HiSeq 2000. TCR beta VDJ combination and CDR3 sequence profiling used genomic DNA as the template. TCRdb reworked the public reads: Q25 trimming with fastp, MiXCR clone assembly, productive beta chains retained. Each entry is one CDR3 protein sequence, shown with its most common DNA and genes. This sample lists under 350,000 distinct CDR3 sequences; around three fifths were detected once. The ten largest account for 1.3% of the sample. The specimen was sorted CD4+, CD8+, or CD8+CD57+ T cells (not recorded which) from PBMCs. These receptor sequences come from a human donor with aplastic anemia.

This clonotype is a singleton in its sample. The chain couples TRBV20-1 to TRBJ2-7; 8 bases align to TRBD2. Germline lookup yields CDR1 DFQATT and CDR2 SNEGSKA (reference sequence). Trimming at V came to 4 bases and at J to 4 bases, leaving 9 bases not matched to a gene. This CDR3 has 14 amino acids. The CDR3 sequence: CSAMTASGPYEQYF. CDR3 coding DNA: TGCAGTGCTATGACGGCTAGCGGGCCTTACGAGCAGTACTTC.

The sample holds many counts of this clonotype. This rearrangement joins TRBV7-8 to TRBJ2-1, with D possibly matching TRBD1 (5 bases). The V end lost 4 bases, the J end lost 4 bases, and 17 bases lay between the germline ends. Germline V gene lookup returns CDR1 SGHVS and CDR2 FQNEAQ. This CDR3 spans 16 amino acids. The CDR3 is CASSSLWGDKYNEQFF. The DNA for the CDR3 is TGTGCCAGCAGCTCCCTGTGGGGCGATAAGTACAATGAGCAGTTCTTC.

The chain uses TRBV15 and TRBJ2-5; unclear D gene. The V end was cut by 3 bases, the J end by 3 bases, with 11 bases between. The CDR3 is 14 residues long. Looked up from germline, CDR1 is LNHNV and CDR2 is YYDKDF (reference sequence). The CDR3: CATSRGTTKETQYF. Here the CDR3 DNA reads TGTGCCACCAGCAGGGGTACTACCAAAGAGACCCAGTACTTC.

This clonotype showed up just once. The CDR3 bases are TGTGCCAGCATGATAGGGATTAATGAAAAACTGTTTTTT. Protein product: CASMIGINEKLFF. V usage is TRBV12-3 or TRBV12-4 and J usage is TRBJ1-4; D not resolved. The ends were cut back, 7 bases at V and 4 bases at J, with 10 bases in the middle. This CDR3 contains 13 residues.

V usage is TRBV15 and J usage is TRBJ2-3; D possibly uses TRBD1 or TRBD2 (7 bases each). V dropped 1 base and J dropped 3 bases, with 17 bases sitting between them. The CDR3 has 17 residues. Germline V lookup: CDR1 LNHNV, CDR2 YYDKDF (reference sequence). The DNA of the CDR3 is TGTGCCACCAGCAGAGCCGAGGGGGCGGGAGCTACAGATACGCAGTATTTT. It translates to CATSRAEGAGATDTQYF.

The chain links TRBV24-1 to TRBJ1-1, with 7 bases that match TRBD1. After removal of 4 bases from V and 10 bases from J, the junction contained 11 bases not matched to a gene. Germline V gene sequence: CDR1 KGHDR, CDR2 SFDVKD. This CDR3 comprises 14 residues. CDR3 DNA sequence: TGTGCCACCAGTGACGGACAGGTGGGGAGGGGAGCTTTCTTT. Protein sequence: CATSDGQVGRGAFF.

Only a few counts were recorded for this clonotype. V is TRBV29-1 and J is TRBJ2-1, with 13 bases identical to TRBD2. Germline CDR1 is SQVTM and CDR2 is ANQGSEA. There are 15 residues in the CDR3. The V gene end was trimmed by 3 bases and the J gene end by 6 bases; junction bases not matched to a gene: 5. CDR3 DNA: TGCAGCGTTGAGGGGGGACTAGCGGGGATCAATGAGCAGTTCTTC. Its protein product is CSVEGGLAGINEQFF.

The chain uses TRBV4-1 and TRBJ2-7, with D maybe TRBD1 (5 bases). V lost 0 bases, J lost 0 bases, and 9 bases lay in between. The germline V gene encodes CDR1 MGHRA and CDR2 YSYEKL. The length of the CDR3 is 15 residues. The DNA of the CDR3 is TGCGCCAGCAGCCAAGATTGGCAGGGCTCCTACGAGCAGTACTTC. Amino acid sequence: CASSQDWQGSYEQYF.

This clonotype was seen at least ten times. V and J are TRBV5-1 and TRBJ2-2; D unresolved. CDR3 length: 14 residues. The V and J ends lost 1 base and 4 bases respectively, with 8 bases between them. Germline V gene lookup returns CDR1 SGHRS and CDR2 YFSETQ. Here the CDR3 reads CASSLIGSTGELFF. The CDR3 DNA reads as TGCGCCAGCAGCTTGATAGGAAGCACCGGGGAGCTGTTTTTT.

The CDR3 is CASSLAYGYYEKLFF. CDR3 sequence (DNA): TGTGCCAGCAGCTTAGCGTATGGCTACTATGAAAAACTGTTTTTT. The J gene is TRBJ1-4, the V gene TRBV7-2, with D hard to call. Trimming left V 0 bases short and J 6 bases short, with 11 bases between. The CDR3 contains 15 residues. Germline CDR1 SGHTA, CDR2 FQGNSA.

This clonotype appeared a few times. A much more abundant neighbour one base away suggests this may be a read error. The chain joins TRBV2 to TRBJ2-5; weak D call: TRBD2 (6 bases). Germline CDR1 SNHLY, CDR2 FYNNEI. The CDR3 has 13 residues. CDR3 amino acids: CASSELARETQCF. CDR3 bases: TGTGCCAGCAGTGAACTAGCGCGAGAGACCCAGTGCTTC.

The chain is built from TRBV20-1 and TRBJ2-6, with 8 bases aligning to TRBD1. V dropped 6 bases and J dropped 2; count of bases not matched to a gene: 0. This CDR3 region has 13 residues. Germline-derived CDR1 and CDR2 are DFQATT and SNEGSKA (reference sequence). CDR3 amino acids: CSATGAGANVLTF. In DNA form, the CDR3 reads TGCAGTGCGACAGGGGCTGGGGCCAACGTCCTGACTTTC.

V usage is TRBV29-1 and J usage is TRBJ2-3; D may be TRBD1 (5 bases). V was cut by 1 base and J by 14 bases, with 19 bases left in between. The CDR3 is 13 residues long. The germline V gene has CDR1 SQVTM and CDR2 ANQGSEA. The DNA for the CDR3 is TGCAGCGTTGAAGGGGCAGGGCTCCACGGGCCGTATTTT. Its translation: CSVEGAGLHGPYF.

The rearrangement joins TRBV5-1 to TRBJ1-4, with D possibly being TRBD1 (5 bases). Germline V CDR1 and CDR2: SGHRS, YFSETQ. Trimming took off 6 bases at V and 6 bases at J, with 12 bases between the two ends. The CDR3 is 13 residues long. Here the CDR3 reads CASTRGGYEKLFF. In DNA, the CDR3 is TGCGCCAGCACCCGGGGGGGGTATGAAAAACTGTTTTTT.

The chain employs TRBV2 and TRBJ1-5; 8 nucleotides align to TRBD1. This CDR3 has 14 amino acids. V shed 6 bases, J shed 6 bases, and the junction held 7 bases outside the gene matches. Germline V lookup: CDR1 SNHLY, CDR2 FYNNEI. The CDR3 loop reads CASSETGGAQPQHF. DNA for the CDR3: TGTGCCAGCAGCGAAACAGGGGGTGCTCAGCCCCAGCATTTT.

This rearrangement joins TRBV14 to TRBJ2-2, with D tentatively TRBD1 (6 bases). The CDR3 extends over 15 amino acids. The ends were cut back, 0 bases at V and 4 bases at J, with 9 bases in the middle. Germline CDR1 and CDR2: SGHDN and FVKESK. CDR3: CASSQDGGITGELFF. In DNA form, the CDR3 reads TGTGCCAGCAGCCAAGATGGGGGCATCACCGGGGAGCTGTTTTTT.

On this clonotype itself: This may be a read error, as it is one base from a much larger clone. This sequence joins TRBV4-1 and TRBJ1-2; no definite D call. CDR3 length: 15 residues. Germline CDR1 reads MGHRA; CDR2 reads YSYEKL. The V gene lost 4 bases and the J gene lost 7 bases, with 19 bases spanning the gap. CDR3 coding DNA: TGCGCCAGCAGCCGAGAGTGGTTGTTGGGTCCTGGCTACACCTTC. Protein product: CASSREWLLGPGYTF.

The chain carries TRBV7-2 and TRBJ1-2; TRBD1 might be the D (6 bases). The CDR3 extends over 13 amino acids. Germline CDR1 reads SGHTA; CDR2 reads FQGNSA. V lost 5 bases to trimming and J lost 8 bases, with 15 bases between them. The CDR3 spells CASSDLRGSGYTF. The CDR3 DNA reads as TGTGCCAGCAGCGACCTCAGGGGTTCGGGCTACACCTTC.

This clonotype was counted many times. The chain recombines TRBV6-1 with TRBJ1-1; the D is unclear. Germline CDR1 reads MNHNS; CDR2 reads SASEGT. This CDR3 is 13 amino acids long. The ends were cut back, 7 bases at V and 6 bases at J, with 15 bases in the middle. The CDR3 sequence is CASTVNVPSEAFF. In DNA, the CDR3 is TGTGCCAGCACCGTGAACGTACCATCTGAAGCTTTCTTT.

The chain has TRBV5-1 and TRBJ1-6; D unresolved. CDR1 and CDR2 (germline): SGHRS, YFSETQ. The CDR3 covers 15 residues. Trimming removed 4 bases from V and 14 bases from J, with 22 bases in between. The CDR3 is CASSPTGRESGALHF. The CDR3 DNA reads TGCGCCAGCAGCCCCACCGGACGAGAGAGCGGGGCCCTCCACTTT. The full variable domain, in which reference TRBV5-1 and TRBJ1-6 provide the parts outside the CDR3, is KAGVTQTPRYLIKTRGQQVTLSCSPISGHRSVSWYQQTPGQGLQFLFEYFSETQRNKGNFPGRFSGRQFSNSRSEMNVSTLELGDSALYLCASSPTGRESGALHFGNGTRLTVT.

This clonotype was detected ten times or more. V and J are TRBV24-1 and TRBJ2-2; perhaps D is TRBD1 or TRBD2 (5 bases each). Trimming cost V 6 bases and J 3 bases, with 10 bases left between them. The CDR3 is 14 amino acids. The germline V gene has CDR1 KGHDR and CDR2 SFDVKD. CDR3 DNA sequence: TGTGCCACCAGTTTAGGGACGGACACCGGGGAGCTGTTTTTT. Amino acids: CATSLGTDTGELFF.

About this clonotype: Sequence at one end of the junction differs from germline and may be a read error. The chain joins TRBV2 to TRBJ2-7; no definite D call. CDR3 length equals 13 residues. The germline V gene encodes CDR1 SNHLY and CDR2 FYNNEI. The CDR3 nucleotides are TGTGCCAGTAGTGGAAGGAAGGCTTACGAGCAGTACTTC. Translated: CASSGRKAYEQYF.

Points on this clonotype: It is unclear where the CDR3 begins or ends on the DNA, so no DNA is shown, and the CDR3 is as TCRdb lists it. This chain joins TRBV15 and TRBJ1-1. The length of the CDR3 is 21 amino acids, counting both ends. Looked up from germline, CDR1 is LNHNV and CDR2 is YYDKDF (reference sequence). The CDR3 protein is CATSREREGTPRFGPGTEAFF.

The chain uses TRBV2 and TRBJ1-6; a possible D gene is TRBD1 (6 bases). V was pared by 7 bases and J by 9 bases, with 19 bases between. This CDR3 region has 15 residues. Germline V CDR1 and CDR2: SNHLY, FYNNEI. The DNA of the CDR3 is TGTGCCAGCACCGGGTGGGGGGCCGGCACTTCACCCCTCCACTTT. The encoded protein is CASTGWGAGTSPLHF.